This passage covers 5 T cell receptor beta chains from one sample sequenced in a study of blood T cells in healthy people across ages. The use of a sample-barcoded 5' primer and a J-beta primer mix characterized a second PCR of about 7 to 12 cycles. TCRdb re-derived calls from the 5' RACE reads in MiXCR, one entry per CDR3 protein. The repertoire includes over 1,200,000 distinct CDR3 sequences, 59% of them detected once, and 6.5% to 8.5% sits in the top ten. The sample consisted of blood. Every receptor here comes from a man aged 18 to 30 in good health.

The chain recombines TRBV20-1 with TRBJ2-2; D gene unclear. Germline CDR1 and CDR2: DFQATT and SNEGSKA (reference sequence). This CDR3 is 11 amino acids long. The V end was cut by 6 bases, the J end by 7 bases, with 9 bases between. As DNA, the CDR3 is TGCAGTGCAGACCGAATCGGGGAGCTGTTTTTT. As protein: CSADRIGELFF.

This rearrangement joins TRBV7-2 to TRBJ2-1; D gene ambiguous. Trimming pared 2 bases from V and 9 bases from J, leaving 11 bases between. CDR1 and CDR2 (germline): SGHTA, FQGNSA. This CDR3 region has 13 residues. CDR3 in amino acids: CASSLIPSFEQFF. CDR3 DNA sequence: TGTGCCAGCAGCTTAATTCCCTCCTTTGAGCAGTTCTTC.

CDR3 sequence: CASSYTTSGNTGELFF. The CDR3 DNA follows: TGCGCCAGCAGCTATACGACTAGCGGGAACACCGGGGAGCTGTTTTTT. The chain has TRBV5-1 and TRBJ2-2; 9 bases are a match to TRBD2. Germline CDR1 reads SGHRS; CDR2 reads YFSETQ. The CDR3 totals 16 residues. Trimming at V came to 3 bases and at J to 1 base, leaving 4 bases not matched to a gene.

This clonotype was counted once. The CDR3 DNA is TGTGCCAGCAGCCCTACCTTTTTTGGGACCCAGTACTTC. Translated, it gives CASSPTFFGTQYF. J is TRBJ2-7 and V is TRBV7-9; D is ambiguous. The tail of the sequence fits TRBJ2-5 better, so the J call may be wrong. The germline V gene encodes CDR1 SEHNR and CDR2 FQNEAQ (reference sequence). CDR3 length equals 13 residues.

The genes are TRBV20-1 and TRBJ1-2, with D maybe TRBD1 (6 bases). Trimming removed 1 base at V and 7 bases at J, with 13 bases between. This CDR3 spans 13 amino acids. The V gene's germline CDR1 is DFQATT and CDR2 SNEGSKA (reference sequence). In DNA form, the CDR3 reads TGCAGTGCTAGAGGGACATGGGGGGCTGGCTACACCTTC. It translates to CSARGTWGAGYTF.